A selection of T cell receptor beta chains follows, all from one sample in a study of T cells in Graves' hyperthyroidism and ophthalmopathy. TCRdb re-derived calls from the multiplex PCR reads in MiXCR, one entry per CDR3 protein. This table holds some 600,000 distinct CDR3 sequences, around 13% found once. Sequenced: blood. Receptors originate from a woman in her twenties or thirties with Graves' hyperthyroidism that later progressed to Graves' ophthalmopathy. Both conserved end residues are part of each CDR3. D genes are given only for firm matches. Size tells how often a clone was seen (once, few, many) or the class of an expanded clone, and some rows leave it out.

j_call v_call d_call clone_size cdr3_nt cdr3_aa
TRBJ1-5 TRBV24-1 . . TGTGCCACCAGTGGTGAAAGGGGAAGTCTTCACAATCAGCCCCAGCATTTT CATSGERGSLHNQPQHF
TRBJ1-5 TRBV6-7 . few TGTGCCAGCAACCTCGACGGGAATTTCAATCAGCCCCAGCATTTT CASNLDGNFNQPQHF
TRBJ2-7 TRBV11-2 TRBD2 many TGTGCCAGCAGCATCGGGGTCGCGGGAGCCTACGAGCAGTACTTC CASSIGVAGAYEQYF
TRBJ1-1 TRBV6-1 . few TGTGCCAGCAGCCTCCACCCGGGTGGGACTGAAGCTTTCTTT CASSLHPGGTEAFF
TRBJ2-1 TRBV24-1 TRBD2 few TGTGCCACCAGTGAACGGCCTAGCGGGAGGGCCCGGAATGAGCAGTTCTTC CATSERPSGRARNEQFF
TRBJ2-1 TRBV9 . many TGTGCCAGCAGCGTACTTAGAGGTGAGCAGTTCTTC CASSVLRGEQFF
TRBJ2-2 TRBV24-1 . few TGTGCCACCACTTCGACTAGTTTTGGCGGGGAGCTGTTTTTT CATTSTSFGGELFF
TRBJ2-1 TRBV4-3 TRBD2 few TGCGCCAGCAGCACCCTTCCTAGCGGGAGCTACAATGAGCAGTTCTTC CASSTLPSGSYNEQFF
TRBJ2-3 TRBV7-3 . many TGTGCCAGCAGCTCCGGCCCGACGGATACGCAGTATTTT CASSSGPTDTQYF
TRBJ2-1 TRBV7-9 TRBD2 many TGTGCCAGCAGCTTCTCTACTAGCGGGAGGCCCTACAATGAGCAGTTCTTC CASSFSTSGRPYNEQFF
TRBJ1-1 TRBV12-3/TRBV12-4 TRBD1 many TGTGCCAGCATCCCGGACAGGACGATGAACACTGAAGCTTTCTTT CASIPDRTMNTEAFF
TRBJ2-5 TRBV6-1 . few TGTGCCAGCAGTGAAAACCCGCGAGTATCCCAAGAGACCCAGTACTTC CASSENPRVSQETQYF
TRBJ1-4 TRBV28 . many TGTGCCAGCATCCGAGGAGGGAGTGATGAAAAACTGTTTTTT CASIRGGSDEKLFF
TRBJ2-3 TRBV18 . few TGTGCCAGCTCACCCCGGTCCGGGGGCACAGATACGCAGTATTTT CASSPRSGGTDTQYF
TRBJ2-2 TRBV20-1 . many TGCAGTGCTAGAGTTGGGACTGACTACGGGGAGCTGTTTTTT CSARVGTDYGELFF
TRBJ1-1 TRBV11-1 . many TGTGCCAGCGAGGGGGGGGGCCTCTCGGGTCTGAACACTGAAGCTTTCTTT CASEGGGLSGLNTEAFF
TRBJ2-5 TRBV9 TRBD1 few TGTGCCAGCAGCGGGCAGACAGGGGTCCAAGAGACCCAGTACTTC CASSGQTGVQETQYF
TRBJ1-4 TRBV6-1 . . TGTGCCAGCAGAGATGGTCCTAATGAAAAACTGTTTTTT CASRDGPNEKLFF
TRBJ2-3 TRBV4-1 TRBD2 . TGCGCCAGCAGCCAAGAACGGGAGGGCATCAGCACAGATACGCAGTATTTT CASSQEREGISTDTQYF
TRBJ2-4 TRBV11-3 TRBD1 few TGTGCCAGCAGCCCTCGGGACAGACAAAACATTCAGTACTTC CASSPRDRQNIQYF
TRBJ2-7 TRBV7-9 . many TGTGCCAGCAGCCGCTTGTCGGCGGCGATCTACGAGCAGTACTTC CASSRLSAAIYEQYF
TRBJ2-1 TRBV12-3/TRBV12-4 . . TGTGCCAGCACCGCATCCGGGGGCCTGTTCTTC CASTASGGLFF
TRBJ2-7 TRBV20-1 . . TGCAGTGCTAGGGGGGACCCAGATAGGTGGTACGAGCAGTACTTC CSARGDPDRWYEQYF
TRBJ2-1 TRBV5-1 . few TGCGCCACCGCAGGGGGAGATACTAGCTTTAACAATGAGCAGTTCTTC CATAGGDTSFNNEQFF
TRBJ2-3 TRBV6-1 TRBD2 . TGTGCCAGCAGTGGGACTAGCCGGAGGGTCACAGATACGCAGTATTTT CASSGTSRRVTDTQYF
TRBJ2-1 TRBV15 TRBD2 few TGTGCCACCAGCAGACCCCCGGGGCGGGAGGGCCTTGTGGGGAATGAGCAGTTCTTC CATSRPPGREGLVGNEQFF
TRBJ2-1 TRBV11-1 . many TGTGCCAGCAGCCGGCGGCACAATGAGCAGTTCTTC CASSRRHNEQFF
TRBJ1-5 TRBV3-1 . few TGTGCCAGCAGCCAAGGTAGAGTCAGGGGATTGGATCAGCCCCAGCATTTT CASSQGRVRGLDQPQHF
TRBJ2-5 TRBV9 TRBD2 . TGTGCCAGCAGCGTAGGGGGACTAGATTCGGAGACCCAGTACTTC CASSVGGLDSETQYF
TRBJ2-7 TRBV30 TRBD1 . TGTGCCTGGAGTGTTAGGGGGCGAAAAACCTACGAGCAGTACTTC CAWSVRGRKTYEQYF
TRBJ1-2 TRBV6-2/TRBV6-3 . . TGTGCCAGCAGTTACGGGTCCGGATCCGACTATGGCTACACCTTC CASSYGSGSDYGYTF
TRBJ2-2 TRBV3-1 . . TGTGCCAGCAGCCACCAGACAGGTGCCTTGACCGGGGAGCTGTTTTTT CASSHQTGALTGELFF
TRBJ1-1 TRBV20-1 . many TGCAGTGCGTCAGGGGTGGTTGGCACTGAAGCTTTCTTT CSASGVVGTEAFF
TRBJ1-2 TRBV24-1 . few TGTGCCACCAGTGACACCACCGCGGGTGGCTACACCTTC CATSDTTAGGYTF
TRBJ2-7 TRBV25-1 TRBD1 . TGTGCCAGCAGTGGACCGGGACAGGGCCCCTACGAGCAGTACTTC CASSGPGQGPYEQYF
TRBJ2-1 TRBV13 . many TGTGCCAGCAGCCCTAGATCCCGGAGGAATGAGCAGTTCTTC CASSPRSRRNEQFF
TRBJ2-5 TRBV3-1 TRBD1 . TGTGCCAGCAGCCAAGGGTTCAGGGGGCCCCGCGAGACCCAGTACTTC CASSQGFRGPRETQYF
TRBJ1-1 TRBV18 . many TGTGCCAGCTCACCAGAGGGTGTCAGCACTGAAGCTTTCTTT CASSPEGVSTEAFF
TRBJ2-1 TRBV7-2 TRBD2 . TGTGCCAGCACCCTTGACAGCGGGGGGTACAATGAGCAGTTCTTC CASTLDSGGYNEQFF
TRBJ2-1 TRBV28 TRBD2 many TGTGCCAGCATTAGACTAACAGGGACTAGCGGGAGGAGGTCCAATGAGCAGTTCTTC CASIRLTGTSGRRSNEQFF
TRBJ2-7 TRBV5-5 TRBD1 . TGCGCCAGCAAGACCTCACAGGGGTGGGAGCAGTACTTC CASKTSQGWEQYF
TRBJ1-3 TRBV12-5 . many TGTGCTAGTGGTTTGGTCGCAGGGTCTGGAAACACCATATATTTT CASGLVAGSGNTIYF